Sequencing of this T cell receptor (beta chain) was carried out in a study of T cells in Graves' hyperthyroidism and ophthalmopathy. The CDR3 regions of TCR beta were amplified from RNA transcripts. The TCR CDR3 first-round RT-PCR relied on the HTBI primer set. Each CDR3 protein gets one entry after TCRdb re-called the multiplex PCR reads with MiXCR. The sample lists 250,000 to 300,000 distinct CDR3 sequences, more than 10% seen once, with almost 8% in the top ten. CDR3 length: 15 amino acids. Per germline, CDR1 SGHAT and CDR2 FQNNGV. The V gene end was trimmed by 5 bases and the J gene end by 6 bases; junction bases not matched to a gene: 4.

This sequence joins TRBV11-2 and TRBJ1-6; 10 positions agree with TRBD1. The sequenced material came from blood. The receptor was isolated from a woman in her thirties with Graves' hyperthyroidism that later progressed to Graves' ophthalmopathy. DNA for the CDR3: TGTGCCAGCAGCCCCGGGACAGGGGCTAATTCACCCCTCCACTTT. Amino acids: CASSPGTGANSPLHF.